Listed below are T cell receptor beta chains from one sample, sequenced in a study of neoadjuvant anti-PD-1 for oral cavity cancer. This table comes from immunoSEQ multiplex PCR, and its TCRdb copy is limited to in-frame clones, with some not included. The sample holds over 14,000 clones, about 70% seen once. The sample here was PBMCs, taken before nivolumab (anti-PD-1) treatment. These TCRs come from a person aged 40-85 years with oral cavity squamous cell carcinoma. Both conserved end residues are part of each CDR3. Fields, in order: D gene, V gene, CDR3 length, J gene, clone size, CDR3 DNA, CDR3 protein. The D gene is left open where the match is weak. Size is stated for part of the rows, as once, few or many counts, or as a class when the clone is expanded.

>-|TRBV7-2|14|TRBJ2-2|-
TGTGCCAGCAGCAGGGCCCTTGGGCCCGGGGAGCTGTTTTTT
CASSRALGPGELFF
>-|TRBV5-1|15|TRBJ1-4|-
TGCGCCAGCAGCTTGGGTAGGACAGTTAATGAAAAACTGTTTTTT
CASSLGRTVNEKLFF
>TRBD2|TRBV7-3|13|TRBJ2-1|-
TGTGCCAGCAGCACCAGCGGGAACAATGAGCAGTTCTTC
CASSTSGNNEQFF
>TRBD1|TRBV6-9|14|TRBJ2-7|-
TGTGCCAGCGGATTAGGGGGCCTCTCTCCCGAGCAGTACTTC
CASGLGGLSPEQYF
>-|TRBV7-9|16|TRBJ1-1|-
TGTGCCAGCAGCTTAGGGGGCATGACAGAGAACACTGAAGCTTTCTTT
CASSLGGMTENTEAFF
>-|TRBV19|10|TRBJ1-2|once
TGTGCCAGTGGGACCTATGGCTACACCTTC
CASGTYGYTF
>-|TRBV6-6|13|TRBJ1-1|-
TGTGCCAGCAACCCCATGGGGGGTACTGAAGCTTTCTTT
CASNPMGGTEAFF
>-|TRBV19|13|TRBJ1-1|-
TGTGCCGTAAGCGGGTTACTGAACACTGAAGCTTTCTTT
CAVSGLLNTEAFF
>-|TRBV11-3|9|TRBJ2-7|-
TGTGCCAGCAGCTACGAGCAGTACTTC
CASSYEQYF
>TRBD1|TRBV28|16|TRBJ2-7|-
TGTGCCAGCAGTTCCCCGGGACAGGGGGGGCCCTACGAGCAGTACTTC
CASSSPGQGGPYEQYF
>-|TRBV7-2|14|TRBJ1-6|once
TGTGCCAGCAGGCAACTAGGGTTTAATTCACCCCTCCACTTT
CASRQLGFNSPLHF
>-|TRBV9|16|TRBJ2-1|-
TGTGCCAGCAGCGACCGGGCCCACGGAGGGGGAGATGAGCAGTTCTTC
CASSDRAHGGGDEQFF
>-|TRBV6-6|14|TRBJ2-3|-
TGTGCCAGCAGTTACGGGCAGGCAACAGATACGCAGTATTTT
CASSYGQATDTQYF
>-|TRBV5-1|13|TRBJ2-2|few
TGCGCCAGCAGTTATGGGAGCACCGGGGAGCTGTTTTTT
CASSYGSTGELFF
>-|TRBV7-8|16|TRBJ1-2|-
TGTGCCAGCAGCTTAGGGACCCCACTGGCTGTCTATGGCTACACCTTC
CASSLGTPLAVYGYTF
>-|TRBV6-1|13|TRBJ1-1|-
TGTGCCAGCAGTGAATACCTGGGAGAGAGCGCTTTCTTT
CASSEYLGESAFF
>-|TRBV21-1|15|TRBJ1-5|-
TGTGCCAGCAGCAAGGAGGGACAGGGGGAGCAGCCCCAGCATTTT
CASSKEGQGEQPQHF
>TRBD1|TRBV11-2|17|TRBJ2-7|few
TGTGCCAGCAGCTTAGCAGGGGGCAGGACGCGACTCTACGAGCAGTACTTC
CASSLAGGRTRLYEQYF
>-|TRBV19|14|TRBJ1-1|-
TGTGCCAGTAGTATTGAGGGGCTCGACACTGAAGCTTTCTTT
CASSIEGLDTEAFF
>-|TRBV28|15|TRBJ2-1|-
TGTGCCAGCAGTTTAGCGGGCATAACCTACAATGAGCAGTTCTTC
CASSLAGITYNEQFF
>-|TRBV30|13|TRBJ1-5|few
TGTGCCTGGAGTGTAGTGAGAGATCAGCCCCAGCATTTT
CAWSVVRDQPQHF
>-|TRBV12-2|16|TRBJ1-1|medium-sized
TGTGCAAGTCGCTTGTCCCAGGGGGTAAGAAACACTGAAGCTTTCTTT
CASRLSQGVRNTEAFF
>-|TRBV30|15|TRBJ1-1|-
TGTGCCTGGAGTGCGGGTGACGGTCGTTACACTGAAGCTTTCTTT
CAWSAGDGRYTEAFF
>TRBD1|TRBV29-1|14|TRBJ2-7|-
TGCAGCGTTATTGCACAGGGGGTCTCCTACGAGCAGTACTTC
CSVIAQGVSYEQYF
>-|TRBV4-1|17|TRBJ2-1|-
TGCGCCAGCAGCCAGGGACTTCTAAGGGGGTATTACAATGAGCAGTTCTTC
CASSQGLLRGYYNEQFF
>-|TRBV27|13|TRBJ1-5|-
TGTGCCAGCAGTTCGACAGGTTATCAGCCCCAGCATTTT
CASSSTGYQPQHF
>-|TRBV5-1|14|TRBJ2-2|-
TGCGCCAGCAGCTGGACAGCGAACACCGGGGAGCTGTTTTTT
CASSWTANTGELFF
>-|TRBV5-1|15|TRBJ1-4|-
TGCGCCAGCAGCTTGGGGGCCTCCGTCAGCGAAAAACTGTTTTTT
CASSLGASVSEKLFF
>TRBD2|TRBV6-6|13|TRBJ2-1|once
TGTGCCAGCAGCAATTTTCCTACTAGCGGGGCCTTCTTC
CASSNFPTSGAFF
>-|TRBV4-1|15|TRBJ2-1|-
TGCGCCAGCAGCCCTCGGGGACTTAATCTCAATGAGCAGTTCTTC
CASSPRGLNLNEQFF
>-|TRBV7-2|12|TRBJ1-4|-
TGTGCCAGCAGCCGCCCGGGGGAAAAACTGTTTTTT
CASSRPGEKLFF
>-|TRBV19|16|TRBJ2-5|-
TGTGCCAGTACTCATAGCCCCGACAGGTACCAAGAGACCCAGTACTTC
CASTHSPDRYQETQYF
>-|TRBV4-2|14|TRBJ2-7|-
TGTGCCAGCAGCCAAGTTGACTCCTCCTACGAGCAGTACTTC
CASSQVDSSYEQYF
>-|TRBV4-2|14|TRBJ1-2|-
TGTGCCAGCAGCCAAGAAGGAGCTAACTATGGCTACACCTTC
CASSQEGANYGYTF
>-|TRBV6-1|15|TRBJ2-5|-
TGTGCCAGCAGTGAAGCGAGCTACGGAGTAGAGACCCAGTACTTC
CASSEASYGVETQYF
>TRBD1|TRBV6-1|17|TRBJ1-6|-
TGTGCCAGCAGTGGTGGACAGGGACAATCCTATAATTCACCCCTCCACTTT
CASSGGQGQSYNSPLHF
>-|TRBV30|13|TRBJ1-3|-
TGTGCCTGGAGTGAGGGTGTTGGAAACACCATATATTTT
CAWSEGVGNTIYF
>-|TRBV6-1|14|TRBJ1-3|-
TGTGCCAGCAGTGAGGCCAGGGGCTCGAACACCATATATTTT
CASSEARGSNTIYF
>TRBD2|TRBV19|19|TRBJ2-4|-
TGTGCCAGTAGTCGGACAAAAAGCGGGAACATTCTAGCCAAAAACATTCAGTACTTC
CASSRTKSGNILAKNIQYF
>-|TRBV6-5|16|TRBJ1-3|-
TGTGCCAGCAGTTACGACAATAACTTCTCTGGAAACACCATATATTTT
CASSYDNNFSGNTIYF
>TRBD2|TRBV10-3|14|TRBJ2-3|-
TGTGCCATCAGTGAGAGCGGGGGAACAGATACGCAGTATTTT
CAISESGGTDTQYF
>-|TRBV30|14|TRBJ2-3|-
TGTGCCTGGAGTGTAAAGCAGCTGGGGGATACGCAGTATTTT
CAWSVKQLGDTQYF